This T cell receptor beta chain was captured by sequencing in a study of OX40 agonist ivuxolimab in advanced cancers. Germline CDR1 SNHLY, CDR2 FYNNEI. Trimming cost V 6 bases and J 1 base; bases outside gene matches: 7. CDR3 length: 15 residues. General study results and limits: On average, CD8+ T cells showed a greater number of expanded clones than CD4+.

The assay was immunoSEQ multiplex PCR, and TCRdb's table has in-frame clones only and misses some. The sample contains some 69,000 clones, 65% to 80% of which appear only once. Details on this clone: Its cognate antigen is unknown.

The clonotype comes from an adult with an advanced solid tumor such as melanoma, head and neck, liver or kidney cancer. This material consisted of CD4+ or CD8+ T cells sorted from blood, taken in a trial of the OX40 agonist ivuxolimab. The V and J genes are TRBV2 and TRBJ2-3; 7 positions agree with TRBD2. DNA of the CDR3: TGTGCCAGCAGAGGAGGCGGGGGAGGCACAGATACGCAGTATTTT. Its protein is CASRGGGGGTDTQYF.